The TCR beta chain described here comes from a study of T cells in Graves' hyperthyroidism and ophthalmopathy (dated by TCRdb to about 2019). In the study overall: Peripheral blood was sampled at the time of initial diagnosis, prior to any treatment. Whether ophthalmopathy could be predicted prospectively was tested in an independent validation cohort made up of under 20 hyperthyroidism patients plus 17 patients who later progressed to ophthalmopathy. TCR Vbeta CDR3 sequencing of 135 peripheral blood samples (over 40 ophthalmopathy, 75 hyperthyroidism and around 17 progressor patients) is reported in the paper. For training and testing, the roughly 93 patients in the discovery cohort were randomly divided in a 7:3 ratio. A discovery cohort of roughly 100 patients, 43 with Graves' ophthalmopathy and 55 to 65 with stable Graves' hyperthyroidism, was used to find distinguishing TCR V-J signatures. In addition, the study compared T-cell repertoires in thyroid tissue and in blood from about 6 Graves' hyperthyroidism patients. After sampling, hyperthyroidism patients received methimazole starting at 30 mg daily, and ophthalmopathy patients received high-dose intravenous methylprednisolone. Summary of the overall study and its limitations: During validation, the model predicted progression to ophthalmopathy a median of around 7 months ahead of onset, with more than 55% sensitivity and under 85% specificity. Ophthalmopathy was separated from stable hyperthyroidism by a 13 V-J signature model, with approximately 89% sensitivity and about 84% specificity obtained in cross-validation and 80%/75% obtained in testing. No statistical method was used to set the sample size in advance, and investigators knew the group allocation. Blood samples also contained most of the expanded thyroid clonotypes (frequency above 0.001), which suggests that blood repertoires may reflect thyroid immune responses.

This clonotype was detected ten times or more. This clone's antigen is unknown. One base away there is no much larger clone; base qualities are not given. TCR beta CDR3 regions were amplified from RNA transcripts. A first-round RT-PCR of the TCR CDR3 used the HTBI primer set with the Qiagen OneStep RT-PCR kit. Libraries were constructed in a second round of multiplex PCR, after which size selection and purification were performed. Paired-end sequencing of the libraries was performed with 100 bp reads on an Illumina HiSeq2000. The study's processing was this. SOAPnuke was used to process the raw data, removing reads that contained adapters or uncalled bases, had a mean Phred below 15, or lacked an exact match to the constant primer or identifier. COPE v1.2.5 was used to merge high-quality paired reads, and clonotypes were defined as unique nucleotide sequences. MiTCR v1.1 was used to align the clonotypes against IMGT TRBV, TRBD and TRBJ reference segments. Only V-J combinations with frequency above 0.0001, covering approximately 99% of repertoires, were analysed. A TCS score was defined as the ratio between F50 (clonal expansion) and ExV (chaos), using BLOSUM62-based TCRdist between CDR3 peptides within each V-J. Welch's t-statistics and random forest reduced around 550 V-J features to fewer than 15, which were used in a naive Bayes classifier (R e1071). TCRdb's own reprocessing of the public reads used fastp at Q25 and MiXCR and kept productive beta chains. Rows are combined by CDR3 protein, so each entry shows the most common genes and DNA. The V and J calls and clone size are TCRdb's, not the authors'. The sample records roughly 290,000 distinct CDR3 sequences, approximately 17% of which are singletons. The biggest ten clones account for roughly 50% of the sample.

Ophthalmopathy patients had moderately to severely active disease, Clinical Activity Score of at least 3, NOSPECS grade of at least 4, and duration under 3 months. The study excluded patients with uncontrolled infections, other autoimmune diseases, pregnancy or lactation. Diagnoses relied on clinical symptoms, serum thyroxine and TRAb, thyroid ultrasound and orbital computed tomography. PBMCs were isolated from roughly 10 ml of fresh peripheral blood by Ficoll-Paque density gradient centrifugation. Trizol reagent was used to extract total RNA, and RNA quality was then checked on an Agilent 2100 Bioanalyzer. From its cysteine to its phenylalanine, the CDR3 spans 15 amino acids. Just the 45-base CDR3 DNA is kept, in frame starting at base 1. V lost 5 bases and J lost 0 bases; the stretch between them is 14 bases long.

The clonotype was recovered from a woman aged 55-69 years with Graves' ophthalmopathy. The sequenced sample was blood. The chain links TRBV12-3 or TRBV12-4 with TRBJ2-7, with TRBD1 perhaps the D gene, on 6 matching bases. Read as DNA, the sequence is TGTGCCAGCAGTCTCCAAGGGACACCCTCCTACGAGCAGTACTTC. It encodes CASSLQGTPSYEQYF.